The source of this TCR beta chain is a study of tumor and adjacent non-tumor tissue in lung cancer. Background on the study: Histology: under 15 adenocarcinoma, a couple of squamous cell carcinoma, 1 small cell lung cancer. Stage I to III disease affected 9 to 10 men and 5 women aged 31 to 76.

The CDR3 contains 18 residues. Per germline, CDR1 SEHNR and CDR2 FQNEAQ (reference sequence). V lost 5 bases to trimming and J lost 0 bases, with 20 bases between them. RNA was extracted from bulk tissue without any cell sorting. The library came from three nested PCR rounds adapted from ARM-PCR protocols. TCRdb analysed the multiplex PCR reads with MiXCR anew, one entry per CDR3 protein. The sample holds about 200,000 distinct CDR3 sequences, 70% to 75% seen once. With respect to this clonotype: Antigen unknown.

Study-level results: Tumor repertoires had a smaller top 100 clone share than normal lung. Significantly higher TCR diversity was found in tumor than normal lung.

This rearrangement joins TRBV7-9 to TRBJ1-3; D is possibly TRBD1 (5 bases). The sample consisted of lung tumor tissue. This sequence originates from a man in his 60s with non-small cell lung cancer. CDR3 in amino acids: CASSPVPSQALSGNTIYF. For the CDR3, the DNA is TGTGCCAGCAGCCCAGTCCCGTCACAGGCACTCTCTGGAAACACCATATATTTT.